The rows below give T cell receptor beta chains drawn from one sample of a study of shared clonotypes between healthy human individuals. Profiling relied on immunoSEQ multiplex PCR, and the TCRdb table lists in-frame clones only, not all of them. The sample yields around 2,100,000 clones, roughly 95% seen once. The sample comprised naive CD8+ T cells sorted from blood. The receptor set was obtained from a man aged 18 to 30 in good health. CDR3s include the opening cysteine and the closing phenylalanine or tryptophan. D genes are given only for firm matches. Rows give clone size only sometimes, using once, few, many, or a class for an expanded clone.

TRBJ2-5,NA,TRBV7-9,NA,CASSLYSETQYF,TGTGCCAGCAGCCTCTATTCAGAGACCCAGTACTTC
TRBJ2-3,NA,TRBV27,NA,CASSSPGHTDTQYF,TGTGCCAGCAGTTCCCCGGGCCACACAGATACGCAGTATTTT
TRBJ2-1,NA,TRBV10-1,few,CASSEVLEGNNEQFF,TGCGCCAGCAGTGAGGTTCTAGAAGGGAACAATGAGCAGTTCTTC
TRBJ2-3,TRBD2,TRBV13,NA,CASSVGLAGITDTQYF,TGTGCCAGCAGCGTGGGACTAGCGGGCATCACAGATACGCAGTATTTT
TRBJ2-1,NA,TRBV27,NA,CASSTRDISDEQFF,TGTGCCAGCAGTACCCGGGACATATCGGATGAGCAGTTCTTC
TRBJ1-1,TRBD1,TRBV27,NA,CASSPMDRVGNTEAFF,TGTGCCAGCAGCCCGATGGACAGGGTTGGGAACACTGAAGCTTTCTTT
TRBJ1-6,NA,TRBV27,NA,CASSFMDNSYNSPLHF,TGTGCCAGCAGTTTTATGGACAACTCCTATAATTCACCCCTCCACTTT
TRBJ2-7,NA,TRBV2,NA,CASSEEGWHEQYF,TGTGCCAGCAGTGAAGAGGGATGGCACGAGCAGTACTTC
TRBJ2-7,NA,TRBV7-9,NA,CASSSDTLQRWQYF,TGTGCCAGCAGCTCCGATACTTTACAGCGATGGCAGTACTTC
TRBJ2-1,NA,TRBV4-1,NA,CASSQDPGSYNEQFF,TGCGCCAGCAGCCAGGATCCCGGGTCTTACAATGAGCAGTTCTTC
TRBJ2-3,TRBD2,TRBV9,once,CASTLTSGSADTQYF,TGTGCCAGCACCCTGACTAGCGGGAGTGCAGATACGCAGTATTTT
TRBJ2-7,NA,TRBV5-6,NA,CASSLPGEADYEQYF,TGTGCCAGCAGCTTACCGGGGGAGGCCGATTACGAGCAGTACTTC
TRBJ2-6,NA,TRBV28,NA,CASSLRTANHVGANVLTF,TGTGCCAGCAGTTTGCGGACAGCTAACCATGTTGGGGCCAACGTCCTGACTTTC
TRBJ2-3,NA,TRBV5-1,NA,CASSLERADTQYF,TGCGCCAGCAGCTTGGAGAGGGCTGATACGCAGTATTTT
TRBJ2-7,NA,TRBV6-5,NA,CASRDSWGGYEQYF,TGTGCCAGCAGGGACAGTTGGGGTGGCTACGAGCAGTACTTC
TRBJ2-5,NA,TRBV7-9,NA,CASSLVGPIQETQYF,TGTGCCAGCAGCTTAGTAGGCCCCATTCAAGAGACCCAGTACTTC
TRBJ2-1,NA,TRBV4-1,once,CASSQDDGLPRNEQFF,TGCGCCAGCAGCCAAGATGATGGACTTCCCCGGAATGAGCAGTTCTTC
TRBJ2-3,NA,TRBV5-4,NA,CASSLALFSPTGPDTQYF,TGTGCCAGCAGCTTGGCCCTCTTTAGCCCTACTGGCCCAGATACGCAGTATTTT
TRBJ1-6,TRBD1,TRBV4-1,NA,CASSQDPQGTVNNSPLHF,TGCGCCAGCAGCCAAGACCCCCAGGGGACAGTAAATAATTCACCCCTCCACTTT
TRBJ2-5,NA,TRBV13,NA,CASSPSGKETQYF,TGTGCCAGCAGCCCCTCAGGGAAAGAGACCCAGTACTTC
TRBJ2-3,NA,TRBV9,NA,CASSGYITDTQYF,TGTGCCAGCAGCGGCTATATTACAGATACGCAGTATTTT
TRBJ2-1,NA,TRBV2,NA,CASSEAEYNEQFF,TGTGCCAGCAGTGAAGCCGAGTACAATGAGCAGTTCTTC
TRBJ1-1,NA,TRBV5-4,NA,CASSPWGGTEAFF,TGTGCCAGCAGCCCTTGGGGGGGCACTGAAGCTTTCTTT
TRBJ1-1,TRBD1,TRBV7-9,once,CASSLASVTGGTEAFF,TGTGCCAGCAGCTTAGCCTCTGTCACAGGGGGCACTGAAGCTTTCTTT
TRBJ2-7,TRBD2,TRBV6-1,NA,CASREGLAVYEQYF,TGTGCCAGCAGGGAGGGACTAGCGGTGTACGAGCAGTACTTC
TRBJ2-1,TRBD2,TRBV27,NA,CASSSGTSGRVNEQFF,TGTGCCAGCAGTTCCGGGACTAGCGGGAGGGTAAATGAGCAGTTCTTC
TRBJ2-1,NA,TRBV29-1,NA,CSVDSGSSYNEQFF,TGCAGCGTTGATTCGGGAAGCTCCTACAATGAGCAGTTCTTC
TRBJ2-7,NA,TRBV7-2,NA,CASSSPSEGSYEQYF,TGTGCCAGCAGCTCACCTAGCGAGGGTTCCTACGAGCAGTACTTC
TRBJ2-2,NA,TRBV7-9,few,CASSPNTGELFF,TGTGCCAGCAGCCCGAACACCGGGGAGCTGTTTTTT
TRBJ2-1,TRBD1,TRBV6-1,NA,CASSEDPGTGHDNEQFF,TGTGCCAGCAGTGAAGACCCCGGGACAGGGCACGACAATGAGCAGTTCTTC
TRBJ2-3,NA,TRBV27,once,CASSLLGANTQYF,TGTGCCAGCAGTTTATTAGGGGCGAATACGCAGTATTTT
TRBJ1-2,NA,TRBV28,NA,CASSLPFSTDPNYGYTF,TGTGCCAGCAGTTTACCTTTCTCCACAGACCCCAACTATGGCTACACCTTC
TRBJ1-1,NA,TRBV7-2,NA,CASSWIPPGNEAFF,TGTGCCAGCAGCTGGATCCCCCCAGGTAATGAAGCTTTCTTT
TRBJ1-1,TRBD1,TRBV13,NA,CASSLGPGTGMNTEAFF,TGTGCCAGCAGCTTAGGACCCGGGACAGGGATGAACACTGAAGCTTTCTTT
TRBJ2-2,TRBD2,TRBV6-6,NA,CASSLGLVGTGELFF,TGTGCCAGCAGTCTCGGACTAGTAGGAACCGGGGAGCTGTTTTTT
TRBJ2-6,TRBD1,TRBV29-1,NA,CSAEGQGMSSGANVLTF,TGCAGCGCAGAGGGACAGGGTATGAGCTCTGGGGCCAACGTCCTGACTTTC
TRBJ2-7,NA,TRBV2,NA,CASRSVQGQGRNEQYF,TGTGCCAGCAGGAGCGTTCAGGGGCAGGGGAGGAACGAGCAGTACTTC
TRBJ2-7,NA,TRBV19,NA,CASSPVWGNYEQYF,TGTGCCAGTAGTCCCGTGTGGGGGAACTACGAGCAGTACTTC
TRBJ2-5,NA,TRBV2,NA,CASSLTEAVQETQYF,TGTGCCAGCAGTTTAACAGAAGCCGTCCAAGAGACCCAGTACTTC
TRBJ2-2,NA,TRBV5-1,NA,CASSITPPSNTGELFF,TGCGCCAGCAGCATTACCCCCCCTTCGAACACCGGGGAGCTGTTTTTT
TRBJ2-7,NA,TRBV5-6,NA,CASSLVVVDEQYF,TGTGCCAGCAGCTTGGTAGTGGTCGACGAGCAGTACTTC
TRBJ1-3,NA,TRBV4-1,NA,CASSLPGAGNTIYF,TGCGCCAGCAGCCTTCCAGGGGCTGGAAACACCATATATTTT
TRBJ2-7,NA,TRBV5-1,NA,CASSFRQGKRYEQYF,TGCGCCAGCAGCTTCCGCCAGGGTAAGAGATACGAGCAGTACTTC
TRBJ1-4,NA,TRBV10-3,NA,CAISESGPEGELFF,TGTGCCATCAGTGAGTCGGGCCCGGAGGGGGAACTGTTTTTT
TRBJ2-1,NA,TRBV27,NA,CASSPSGSYNEQFF,TGTGCCAGCAGCCCATCAGGCTCCTACAATGAGCAGTTCTTC
TRBJ2-7,NA,TRBV5-6,NA,CASSLEGGPGEQYF,TGTGCCAGCAGCTTGGAGGGGGGCCCCGGCGAGCAGTACTTC
TRBJ1-1,NA,TRBV4-1,NA,CASSPQIIGGGTEAFF,TGCGCCAGCAGCCCCCAGATAATCGGGGGAGGCACTGAAGCTTTCTTT
TRBJ1-1,NA,TRBV19,NA,CASSIETEGKAFF,TGTGCCAGTAGTATCGAGACAGAGGGGAAAGCTTTCTTT
TRBJ2-5,NA,TRBV10-2,NA,CASTELNAGVETQYF,TGCGCCAGCACGGAACTAAATGCCGGTGTAGAGACCCAGTACTTC